The next 4 T cell receptor beta chains were all read from a single sample in a study of cytomegalovirus exposure and HLA in healthy donors. PCR employed 60 Vbeta and 13 Jbeta primers. Assay used: immunoSEQ multiplex PCR; TCRdb lists only in-frame clones, some missing. The table lists about 98,000 clones, roughly 81% of them singletons, with 1.4% in the top ten. The specimen sequenced was PBMCs. Source of these receptors: a man aged 35-49 years in good health and CMV-seronegative.

V is TRBV6-5 and J is TRBJ1-2, with D unclear. Per germline, CDR1 MNHEY and CDR2 SVGAGI. The CDR3 length is 14 residues. V was shortened by 2 bases and J by 8 bases, with 15 bases between the two germline ends. CDR3 sequence (DNA): TGTGCCAGCAGTTACGAGGGTGGCGCTTGGGGCTACACCTTC. Protein sequence: CASSYEGGAWGYTF.

The rearrangement links TRBV6-4 to TRBJ1-6, with 8 nucleotides matching TRBD1. The J segment lost 3 bases and the V segment lost 0 bases, leaving 16 bases of the junction unmatched. There are 21 residues in the CDR3. Germline V gene lookup returns CDR1 MRHNA and CDR2 SNTAGT. CDR3 sequence (DNA): TGTGCCAGCAGTGACTCAGGTTGGAAACAGGGGGAGCTTTGCTATAATTCACCCCTCCACTTT. It codes for CASSDSGWKQGELCYNSPLHF.

The CDR3, as DNA: TGTGCCAGCAGCCCGACAGGGAAGGGCAATCAGCCCCAGCATTTT. Protein sequence: CASSPTGKGNQPQHF. The chain recombines TRBV14 with TRBJ1-5; 7 nucleotides align to TRBD1. The CDR3 loop spans 15 amino acids. Germline-derived CDR1 and CDR2 are SGHDN and FVKESK. V shed 4 bases, J shed 2 bases, and the junction held 5 bases outside the gene matches.

This clone has only one observation. The chain is built from TRBV10-3 and TRBJ1-2, with 7 bases fitting TRBD1. Germline V gives CDR1 ENHRY, CDR2 SYGVKD. The V gene end was trimmed by 2 bases and the J gene end by 5 bases; junction bases not matched to a gene: 8. The CDR3 consists of 15 residues. The CDR3 DNA reads as TGTGCCATCAGTGAGCGACAGGGAGAAGTGTATGGCTACACCTTC. This encodes CAISERQGEVYGYTF.